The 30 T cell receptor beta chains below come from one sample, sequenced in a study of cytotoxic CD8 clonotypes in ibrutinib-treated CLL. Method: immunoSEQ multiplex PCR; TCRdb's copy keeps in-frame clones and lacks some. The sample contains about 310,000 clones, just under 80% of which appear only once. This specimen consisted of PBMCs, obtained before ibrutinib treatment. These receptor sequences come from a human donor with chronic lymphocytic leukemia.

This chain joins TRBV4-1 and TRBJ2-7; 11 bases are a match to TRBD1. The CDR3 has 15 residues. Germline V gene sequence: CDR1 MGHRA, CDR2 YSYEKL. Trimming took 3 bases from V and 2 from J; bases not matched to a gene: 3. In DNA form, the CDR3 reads TGCGCCAGCAGCCAGGGGACAGGGGGAACCTACGAGCAGTACTTC. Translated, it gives CASSQGTGGTYEQYF.

The CDR3 DNA sequence: TGTGCCAGCAGCTTAGCGTACAGGGTCTACGAGCAGTACTTC. Its protein is CASSLAYRVYEQYF. The rearrangement uses TRBV7-9 and TRBJ2-7; perhaps TRBD1 as D (6 bases). Germline V gene lookup returns CDR1 SEHNR and CDR2 FQNEAQ (reference sequence). V dropped 0 bases and J dropped 3 bases, with 9 bases sitting between them. This CDR3 comprises 14 residues.

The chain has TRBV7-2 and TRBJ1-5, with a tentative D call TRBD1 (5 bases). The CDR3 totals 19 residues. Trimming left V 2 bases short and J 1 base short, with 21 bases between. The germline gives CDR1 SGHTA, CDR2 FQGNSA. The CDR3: CASSLKISAGKVSNQPQHF. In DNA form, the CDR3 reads TGTGCCAGCAGCTTAAAAATTTCGGCAGGGAAGGTCAGCAATCAGCCCCAGCATTTT.

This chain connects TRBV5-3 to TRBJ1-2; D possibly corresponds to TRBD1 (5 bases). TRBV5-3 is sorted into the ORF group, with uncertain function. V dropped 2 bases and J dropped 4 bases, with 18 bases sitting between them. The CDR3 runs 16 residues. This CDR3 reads CARSFSLRQGGYGYTF. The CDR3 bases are TGTGCCAGAAGCTTTTCCCTGAGGCAGGGTGGCTATGGCTACACCTTC.

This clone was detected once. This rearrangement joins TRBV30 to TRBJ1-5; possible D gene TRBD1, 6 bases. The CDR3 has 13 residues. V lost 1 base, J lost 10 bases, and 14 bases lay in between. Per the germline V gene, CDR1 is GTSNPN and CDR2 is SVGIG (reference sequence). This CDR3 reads CAWSGDTFGPQHF. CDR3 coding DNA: TGTGCCTGGAGTGGGGACACTTTTGGTCCCCAGCATTTT. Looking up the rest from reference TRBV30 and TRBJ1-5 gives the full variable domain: SQTIHQWPATLVQPVGSPLSLECTVEGTSNPNLYWYRQAAGRGLQLLFYSVGIGQISSEVPQNLSASRPQDRQFILSSKKLLLSDSGFYLCAWSGDTFGPQHFGDGTRLSIL.

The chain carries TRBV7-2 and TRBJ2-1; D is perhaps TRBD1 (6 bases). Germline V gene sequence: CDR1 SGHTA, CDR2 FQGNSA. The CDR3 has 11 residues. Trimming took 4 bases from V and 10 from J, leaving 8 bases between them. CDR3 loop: CASSSGQEQFF. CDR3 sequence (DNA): TGTGCCAGCAGCTCAGGACAGGAGCAGTTCTTC.

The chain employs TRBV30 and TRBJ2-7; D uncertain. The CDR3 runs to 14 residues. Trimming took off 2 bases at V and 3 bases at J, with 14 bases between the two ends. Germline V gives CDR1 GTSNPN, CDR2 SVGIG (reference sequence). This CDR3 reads CAWSFDSTNYEQYF. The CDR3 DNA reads TGTGCCTGGAGTTTTGATTCGACAAACTACGAGCAGTACTTC.

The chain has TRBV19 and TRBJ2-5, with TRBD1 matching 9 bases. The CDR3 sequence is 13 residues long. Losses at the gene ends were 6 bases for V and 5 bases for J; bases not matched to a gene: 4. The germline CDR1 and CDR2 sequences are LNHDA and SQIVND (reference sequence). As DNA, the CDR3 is TGTGCCAGTAGACAACAGGGGGCTGAGACCCAGTACTTC. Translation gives CASRQQGAETQYF. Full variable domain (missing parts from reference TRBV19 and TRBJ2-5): DGGITQSPKYLFRKEGQNVTLSCEQNLNHDAMYWYRQDPGQGLRLIYYSQIVNDFQKGDIAEGYSVSREKKESFPLTVTSAQKNPTAFYLCASRQQGAETQYFGPGTRLLVL.

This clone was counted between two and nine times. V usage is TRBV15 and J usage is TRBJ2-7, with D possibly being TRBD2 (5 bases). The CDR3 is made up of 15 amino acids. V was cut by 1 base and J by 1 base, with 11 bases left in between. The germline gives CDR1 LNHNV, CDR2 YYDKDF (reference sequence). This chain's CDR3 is CATSRGQRSSYEQYF. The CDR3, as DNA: TGTGCCACCAGCAGAGGGCAGCGGAGTTCCTACGAGCAGTACTTC.

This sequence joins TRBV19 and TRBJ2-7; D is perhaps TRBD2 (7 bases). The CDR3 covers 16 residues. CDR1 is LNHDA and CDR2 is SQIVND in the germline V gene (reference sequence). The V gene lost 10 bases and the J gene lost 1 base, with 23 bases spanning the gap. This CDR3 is CAITRGDGRLSYEQYF. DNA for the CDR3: TGTGCCATCACGAGGGGGGACGGGAGGTTATCCTACGAGCAGTACTTC. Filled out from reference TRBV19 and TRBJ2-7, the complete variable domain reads DGGITQSPKYLFRKEGQNVTLSCEQNLNHDAMYWYRQDPGQGLRLIYYSQIVNDFQKGDIAEGYSVSREKKESFPLTVTSAQKNPTAFYLCAITRGDGRLSYEQYFGPGTRLTVT.

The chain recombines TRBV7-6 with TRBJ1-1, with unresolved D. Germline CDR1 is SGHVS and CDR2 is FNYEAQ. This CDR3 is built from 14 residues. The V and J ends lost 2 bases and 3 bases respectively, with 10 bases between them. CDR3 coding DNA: TGTGCCAGCAGCTTATATGGCGGGGACACTGAAGCTTTCTTT. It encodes CASSLYGGDTEAFF. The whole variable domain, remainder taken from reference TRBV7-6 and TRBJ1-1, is GAGVSQSPRYKVTKRGQDVALRCDPISGHVSLYWYRQALGQGPEFLTYFNYEAQQDKSGLPNDRFSAERPEGSISTLTIQRTEQRDSAMYRCASSLYGGDTEAFFGQGTRLTVV.

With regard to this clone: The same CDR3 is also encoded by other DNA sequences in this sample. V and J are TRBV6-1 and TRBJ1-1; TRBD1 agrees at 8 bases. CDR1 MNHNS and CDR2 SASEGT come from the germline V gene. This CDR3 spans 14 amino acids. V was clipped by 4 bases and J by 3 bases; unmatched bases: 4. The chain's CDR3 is CASSADRGDTEAFF. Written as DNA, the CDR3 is TGTGCCAGCAGTGCCGACAGGGGAGACACTGAAGCTTTCTTT.

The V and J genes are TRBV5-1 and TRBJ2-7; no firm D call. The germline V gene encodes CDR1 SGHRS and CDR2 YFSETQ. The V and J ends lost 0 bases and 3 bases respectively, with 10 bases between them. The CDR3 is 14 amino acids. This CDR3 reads CASSLAQANYEQYF. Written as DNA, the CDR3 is TGCGCCAGCAGCTTGGCTCAGGCTAACTACGAGCAGTACTTC. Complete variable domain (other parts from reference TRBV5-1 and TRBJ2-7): KAGVTQTPRYLIKTRGQQVTLSCSPISGHRSVSWYQQTPGQGLQFLFEYFSETQRNKGNFPGRFSGRQFSNSRSEMNVSTLELGDSALYLCASSLAQANYEQYFGPGTRLTVT.

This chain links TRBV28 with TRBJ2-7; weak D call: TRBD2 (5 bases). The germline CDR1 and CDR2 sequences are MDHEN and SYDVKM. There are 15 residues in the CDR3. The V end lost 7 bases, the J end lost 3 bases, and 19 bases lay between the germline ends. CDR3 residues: CASTPGRGYVYEQYF. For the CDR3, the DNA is TGTGCCAGCACCCCCGGCCGAGGGTACGTCTACGAGCAGTACTTC.

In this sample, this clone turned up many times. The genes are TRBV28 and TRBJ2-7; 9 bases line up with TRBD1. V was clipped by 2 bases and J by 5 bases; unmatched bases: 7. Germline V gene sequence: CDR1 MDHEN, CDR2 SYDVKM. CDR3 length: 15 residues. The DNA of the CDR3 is TGTGCCAGCAGTTTAGGGGACAGGGATATAAACGAGCAGTACTTC. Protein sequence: CASSLGDRDINEQYF.

DNA of the CDR3: TGTGCCAGCAGCTTTAGGGGACAGCTTGCAACTAATGAAAAACTGTTTTTT. Translated: CASSFRGQLATNEKLFF. The gene calls are TRBV7-2 and TRBJ1-4, with 7 bases fitting TRBD1. The germline V gene has CDR1 SGHTA and CDR2 FQGNSA. The CDR3 contains 17 residues. The ends lost 3 bases at V and 0 bases at J; junction bases unmatched: 7.

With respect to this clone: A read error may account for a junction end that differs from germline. CDR3 DNA: TGTGCCAGCAGTGAGTTCACGGCGAACGCTGAAGCTTTCTTT. Translating it yields CASSEFTANAEAFF. The rearrangement joins TRBV2 to TRBJ1-1; D is unresolved. This CDR3 spans 14 amino acids. The V gene's germline CDR1 is SNHLY and CDR2 FYNNEI.

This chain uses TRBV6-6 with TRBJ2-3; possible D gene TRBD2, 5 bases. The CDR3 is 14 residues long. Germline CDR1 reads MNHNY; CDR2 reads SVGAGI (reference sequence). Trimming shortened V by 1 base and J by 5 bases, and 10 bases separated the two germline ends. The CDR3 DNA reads TGTGCCAGCAGTTACTACGGACTCGAAGATACGCAGTATTTT. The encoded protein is CASSYYGLEDTQYF.

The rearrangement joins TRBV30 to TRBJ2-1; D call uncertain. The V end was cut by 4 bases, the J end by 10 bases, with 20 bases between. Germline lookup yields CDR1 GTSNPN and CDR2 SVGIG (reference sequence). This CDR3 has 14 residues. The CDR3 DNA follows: TGTGCCTGGAATAACCTCCATCAGGCGCGGGAGCAGTTCTTC. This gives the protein CAWNNLHQAREQFF.

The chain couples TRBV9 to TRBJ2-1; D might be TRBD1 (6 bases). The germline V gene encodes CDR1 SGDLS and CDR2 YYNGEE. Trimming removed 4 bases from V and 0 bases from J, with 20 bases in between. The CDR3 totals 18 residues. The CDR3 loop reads CASSPKALQGSSYNEQFF. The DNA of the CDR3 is TGTGCCAGCAGCCCCAAGGCTTTACAGGGCAGCTCCTACAATGAGCAGTTCTTC.

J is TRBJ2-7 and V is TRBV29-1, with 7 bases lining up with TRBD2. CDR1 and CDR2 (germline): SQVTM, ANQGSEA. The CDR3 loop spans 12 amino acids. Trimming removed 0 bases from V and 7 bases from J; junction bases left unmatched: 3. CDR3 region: CSVEDREEEQYF. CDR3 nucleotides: TGCAGCGTTGAAGACCGGGAGGAAGAGCAGTACTTC.

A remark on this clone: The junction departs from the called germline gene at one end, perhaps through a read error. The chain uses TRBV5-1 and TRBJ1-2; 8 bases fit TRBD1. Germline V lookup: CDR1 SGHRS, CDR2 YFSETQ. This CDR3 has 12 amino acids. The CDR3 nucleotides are TGCGCCAGCAGCTTGGATGGACAGGGCTGCACCTTC. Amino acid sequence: CASSLDGQGCTF.

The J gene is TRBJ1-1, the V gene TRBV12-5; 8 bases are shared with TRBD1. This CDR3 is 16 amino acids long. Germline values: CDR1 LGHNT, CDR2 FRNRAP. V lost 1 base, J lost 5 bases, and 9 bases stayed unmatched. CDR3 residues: CASGLGLQGAGTEAFF. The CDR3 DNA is TGTGCTAGTGGTTTGGGGCTCCAGGGGGCAGGTACTGAAGCTTTCTTT. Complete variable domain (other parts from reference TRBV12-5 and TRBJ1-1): DARVTQTPRHKVTEMGQEVTMRCQPILGHNTVFWYRQTMMQGLELLAYFRNRAPLDDSGMPKDRFSAEMPDATLATLKIQPSEPRDSAVYFCASGLGLQGAGTEAFFGQGTRLTVV.

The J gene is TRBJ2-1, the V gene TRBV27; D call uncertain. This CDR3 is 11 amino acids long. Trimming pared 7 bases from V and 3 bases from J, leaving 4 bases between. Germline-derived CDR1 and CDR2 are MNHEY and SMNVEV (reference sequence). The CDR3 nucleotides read TGTGCCAGCATTAACTACAATGAGCAGTTCTTC. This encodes CASINYNEQFF.

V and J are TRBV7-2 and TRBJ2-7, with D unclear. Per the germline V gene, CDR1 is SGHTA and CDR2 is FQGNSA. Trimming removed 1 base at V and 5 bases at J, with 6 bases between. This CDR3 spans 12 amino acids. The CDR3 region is CASSLVTNEQYF. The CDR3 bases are TGTGCCAGCAGCTTAGTAACCAACGAGCAGTACTTC. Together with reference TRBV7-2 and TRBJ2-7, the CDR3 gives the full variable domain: GAGVSQSPSNKVTEKGKDVELRCDPISGHTALYWYRQSLGQGLEFLIYFQGNSAPDKSGLPSDRFSAERTGGSVSTLTIQRTQQEDSAVYLCASSLVTNEQYFGPGTRLTVT.

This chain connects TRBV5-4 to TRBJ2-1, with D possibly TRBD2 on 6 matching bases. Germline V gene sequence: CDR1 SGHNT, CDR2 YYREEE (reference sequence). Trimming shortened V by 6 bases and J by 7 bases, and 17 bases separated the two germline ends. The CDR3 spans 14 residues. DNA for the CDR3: TGTGCCAGCACCCCCACCTCTAGCGTTAATGAGCAGTTCTTC. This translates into CASTPTSSVNEQFF.

For the CDR3, the DNA is TGTGCCAGCAGCCATTCCCCGGGACAGGGCGAGCAGTACTTC. It specifies CASSHSPGQGEQYF. The chain uses TRBV7-3 and TRBJ2-7; 9 nucleotides align to TRBD1. This CDR3 region has 14 residues. Germline assignment: CDR1 SGHTA and CDR2 FQGTGA. V was pared by 5 bases and J by 6 bases, with 8 bases of the junction left unmatched. The entire variable domain, with the rest obtained from reference TRBV7-3 and TRBJ2-7, is as follows: GAGVSQTPSNKVTEKGKYVELRCDPISGHTALYWYRQSLGQGPEFLIYFQGTGAADDSGLPNDRFFAVRPEGSVSTLKIQRTERGDSAVYLCASSHSPGQGEQYFGPGTRLTVT.

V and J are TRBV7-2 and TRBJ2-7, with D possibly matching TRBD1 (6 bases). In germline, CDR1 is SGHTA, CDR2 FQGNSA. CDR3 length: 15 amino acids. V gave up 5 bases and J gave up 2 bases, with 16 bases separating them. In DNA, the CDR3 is TGTGCCAGCAGCCCCCATCGGGACAAGCCCTACGAGCAGTACTTC. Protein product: CASSPHRDKPYEQYF.

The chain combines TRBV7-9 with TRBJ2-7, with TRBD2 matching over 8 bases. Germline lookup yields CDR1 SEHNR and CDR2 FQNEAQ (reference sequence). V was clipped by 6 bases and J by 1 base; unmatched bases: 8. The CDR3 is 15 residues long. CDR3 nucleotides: TGTGCCAGCAGGGGGGGATCTAGCGGGTCCTACGAGCAGTACTTC. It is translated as CASRGGSSGSYEQYF.

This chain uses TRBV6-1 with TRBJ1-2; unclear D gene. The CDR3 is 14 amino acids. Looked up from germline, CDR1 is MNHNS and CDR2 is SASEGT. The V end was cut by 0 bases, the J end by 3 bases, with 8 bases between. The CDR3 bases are TGTGCCAGCAGTGAAGCAGGCAGGTACTATGGCTACACCTTC. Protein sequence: CASSEAGRYYGYTF.